This T cell receptor beta chain was captured by sequencing in a study of blood T cell repertoires in COVID-19. This clone appeared a single time. TCRdb keeps only in-frame clones here, not all; method: immunoSEQ multiplex PCR. The table includes around 280,000 clones, around nine tenths detected once. CDR3 length equals 13 residues. Germline V lookup: CDR1 MNHEY, CDR2 SVGAGI. V was cut by 0 bases and J by 13 bases, with 12 bases left in between. This clonotype was sampled from a man between 65 and 80 years old with acute or convalescent COVID-19. The material sequenced was peripheral blood. The V and J genes are TRBV6-5 and TRBJ1-4; D is possibly TRBD1 (6 bases). CDR3 DNA sequence: TGTGCCAGCAGTTACTCGAGGGAAGGGGGACTGTTTTTT. Protein: CASSYSREGGLFF.